The clone carrying this T cell receptor beta chain has just one count. Its cognate antigen is unknown. CDR3 length: 15 residues. Germline CDR1 reads SGDLS; CDR2 reads YYNGEE. V trimming: 0 bases; J trimming: 4 bases; junction bases outside the gene matches: 4. Drawn from each donor were roughly 9.4 milliliters of peripheral blood. This entry belongs to a study of blood T cells in healthy people across ages. Whole-study results and caveats: As age increased, TCR beta diversity per million T cells fell in a roughly linear fashion.

The use of a sample-barcoded 5' primer and a J-beta primer mix characterized a second PCR of about 7 to 12 cycles. Using its own MiXCR run on the 5' RACE reads, TCRdb lists one record per CDR3 protein. The table lists fewer than 750,000 distinct CDR3 sequences, 52% of them singletons. This rearrangement joins TRBV9 to TRBJ2-1; 7 bases map to TRBD2. The origin of this receptor is a woman older than 75 in good health. Sequencing was done on a sample of blood. Written as DNA, the CDR3 is TGTGCCAGCAGCGTAGCTCTAGCGGAGTACAATGAGCAGTTCTTC. Encoded protein: CASSVALAEYNEQFF.